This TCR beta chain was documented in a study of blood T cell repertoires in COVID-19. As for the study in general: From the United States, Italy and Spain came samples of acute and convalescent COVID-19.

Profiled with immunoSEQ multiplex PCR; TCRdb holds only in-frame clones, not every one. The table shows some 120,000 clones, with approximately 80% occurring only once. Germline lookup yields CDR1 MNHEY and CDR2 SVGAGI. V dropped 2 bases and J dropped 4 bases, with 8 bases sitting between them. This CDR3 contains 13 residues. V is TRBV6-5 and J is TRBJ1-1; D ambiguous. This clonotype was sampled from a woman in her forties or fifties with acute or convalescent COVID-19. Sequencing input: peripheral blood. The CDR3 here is CASSYIPGTEAFF. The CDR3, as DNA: TGTGCCAGCAGTTACATTCCGGGCACTGAAGCTTTCTTT.